Described below is a single TCR beta chain sequence and its context. The data were taken from a study of blood T cell repertoires in COVID-19. Recruitment covered under 25 US areas and drew participants whose ages spanned about 18 to 100 years. Clinical histories supplied by participants themselves formed the basis of cohort assignment. In the source study's methods: Estimation of nucleated cell counts was performed using reference gene primer amplification. This table comes from immunoSEQ multiplex PCR, and its TCRdb copy is limited to in-frame clones, with some not included. V, J and clone size reflect that table, while D and trimming were determined from the DNA. The table has some 120,000 clones, around 83% seen once. V was pared by 3 bases and J by 5 bases, with 6 bases of the junction left unmatched. CDR1 and CDR2 from the germline V gene are LNHDA and SQIVND (reference sequence). The CDR3 covers 15 residues.

V and J are TRBV19 and TRBJ2-2, with TRBD2 identical over 7 bases. This sequence was found in a man aged 25-40 years who had recovered from COVID-19. Sequenced material: PBMCs or T cells enriched from blood (not recorded which). CDR3 region: CASSIGPAGTGELFF. For the CDR3, the DNA is TGTGCCAGTAGTATTGGGCCAGCGGGGACCGGGGAGCTGTTTTTT.